The 14 T cell receptor beta chains presented below share a single source sample, sequenced in a study of metastatic and nonmetastatic thyroid tumors. TCRdb re-analyzed the PCR reads using MiXCR. In the table there are more than 20,000 clones, 20% to 25% of which are singletons. Patients were all untreated before their thyroid surgery. Sequencing used tumor tissue. The source is a female donor with papillary thyroid cancer or a benign thyroid nodule (not recorded which). Some clones in this sample may be carry-over from other donors' samples.

This clone was recorded many times. A clone one base away is much larger, so this may be a read error. The sample contains more than one DNA sequence encoding this CDR3. This chain links TRBV20-1 with TRBJ2-1; weak D call: TRBD2 (6 bases). Per germline, CDR1 DFQATT and CDR2 SNEGSKA (reference sequence). The CDR3 is 15 residues long. The DNA of the CDR3 is TGTAGTGCTATAGGGACTCAAGGTTTAAGTAATGAGCAGTTCTTC. Translation: CSAIGTQGLSNEQFF.

Many counts were recorded for this clone. The chain employs TRBV24-1 and TRBJ2-1; TRBD1 matches at 11 bases. The V segment lost 4 bases and the J segment 8 bases; nucleotides outside the gene matches: 9. This CDR3 is 16 amino acids long. Germline V gives CDR1 KGHDR, CDR2 SFDVKD. For the CDR3, the DNA is TGTGCCACCAGTGACCCTGGGACAGGGGGTGGCGATGAGCAGTTCTTC. Translation gives CATSDPGTGGGDEQFF.

This clone was observed at least ten times. This chain links TRBV19 with TRBJ2-1; tentatively, D is TRBD2 (5 bases). V dropped 8 bases and J dropped 2 bases, with 13 bases sitting between them. This CDR3 has 14 amino acids. In germline, CDR1 is LNHDA, CDR2 SQIVND (reference sequence). DNA for the CDR3: TGTGCCAGTTCGGACTCTCCTACCTACAATGAGCAGTTCTTC. Protein: CASSDSPTYNEQFF.

The chain recombines TRBV5-1 with TRBJ1-2; 8 bases align to TRBD1. Trimming took 4 bases from V and 4 from J; bases not matched to a gene: 6. The CDR3 covers 14 residues. CDR1 is SGHRS and CDR2 is YFSETQ in the germline V gene. DNA for the CDR3: TGCGCCAGCAGCGGAACAGGGGGGGGCTATGGCTACACCTTC. Protein: CASSGTGGGYGYTF. Full variable domain (missing parts from reference TRBV5-1 and TRBJ1-2): KAGVTQTPRYLIKTRGQQVTLSCSPISGHRSVSWYQQTPGQGLQFLFEYFSETQRNKGNFPGRFSGRQFSNSRSEMNVSTLELGDSALYLCASSGTGGGYGYTFGSGTRLTVV.

This clone was recorded at least ten times. The V call is TRBV20-1, the J call TRBJ2-7, with TRBD1 identical over 12 bases. CDR1 and CDR2 (germline): DFQATT, SNEGSKA (reference sequence). V gave up 6 bases and J gave up 2 bases; unmatched junction bases: 8. The CDR3 spans 15 residues. This CDR3 reads CSAPPGTGGAYEQYF. The DNA for the CDR3 is TGCAGTGCGCCTCCCGGGACAGGGGGCGCCTACGAGCAGTACTTC.

This clone has at least ten counts. The gene calls are TRBV15 and TRBJ1-2; D gene uncertain. Trimming took off 3 bases at V and 3 bases at J, with 23 bases between the two ends. Germline V gene lookup returns CDR1 LNHNV and CDR2 YYDKDF (reference sequence). The CDR3 contains 18 residues. In nucleotides, the CDR3 is TGTGCCACCAGCAGCACTCGATCGGGCGAGTACCTCTACTATGGCTACACCTTC. As protein: CATSSTRSGEYLYYGYTF.

This clone was detected a few times. The chain links TRBV20-1 to TRBJ1-1; 10 bases align to TRBD1. The CDR3 is 16 amino acids. V was pared by 0 bases and J by 1 base, with 5 bases of the junction left unmatched. Germline CDR1 and CDR2: DFQATT and SNEGSKA (reference sequence). CDR3 sequence (DNA): TGCAGTGCTAGAGACTTGGACAGGGGGACGAACACTGAAGCTTTCTTT. Translating gives CSARDLDRGTNTEAFF.

The V call is TRBV7-2, the J call TRBJ1-6; TRBD1 matches at 8 bases. V lost 5 bases to trimming and J lost 6 bases; unmatched junction nucleotides: 3. The length of the CDR3 is 14 residues. The germline gives CDR1 SGHTA, CDR2 FQGNSA. In DNA, the CDR3 is TGTGCCAGCAGCCAGGGGGCAGCTAATTCACCCCTCCACTTT. Amino acid sequence: CASSQGAANSPLHF.

This clone has ten or more counts. J is TRBJ1-5 and V is TRBV28; D perhaps matches TRBD1 (6 bases). Germline CDR1 reads MDHEN; CDR2 reads SYDVKM. The CDR3 is 12 amino acids. V gave up 6 bases and J gave up 7 bases, with 10 bases separating them. The CDR3 DNA reads TGTGCCAGCAGGGACAGTAACCAGCCCCAGCATTTT. It codes for CASRDSNQPQHF.

The table lists this clone with many counts. The chain carries TRBV19 and TRBJ1-1; 12 bases are a match to TRBD1. CDR1 is LNHDA and CDR2 is SQIVND in the germline V gene (reference sequence). CDR3 length equals 16 residues. J lost 4 bases, V lost 5 bases, and 8 bases had no gene match. The CDR3 DNA follows: TGTGCCAGTAGTCCGGGGACAGGGGGCCTTCTCACTGAAGCTTTCTTT. It is translated as CASSPGTGGLLTEAFF. The full variable domain, rest sourced from reference TRBV19 and TRBJ1-1, is DGGITQSPKYLFRKEGQNVTLSCEQNLNHDAMYWYRQDPGQGLRLIYYSQIVNDFQKGDIAEGYSVSREKKESFPLTVTSAQKNPTAFYLCASSPGTGGLLTEAFFGQGTRLTVV.

The sample holds many counts of this clone. This clone may be a read error of a much larger clone one base away. The V call is TRBV11-2, the J call TRBJ2-1; the D is unclear. Germline V gives CDR1 SGHAT, CDR2 FQNNGV. The CDR3 loop spans 12 amino acids. Between the trimmed V and J ends, which lost 2 bases and 7 bases, there was a span of 6 bases. The CDR3 DNA reads as TGTGCCAGCAGCTTAATCAAGAATGAGCAGTTCTTC. This encodes CASSLIKNEQFF.

This clone was found a few times. This chain connects TRBV29-1 to TRBJ2-3, with TRBD2 identical over 9 bases. There are 13 residues in the CDR3. Trimming cost V 5 bases and J 8 bases; bases outside gene matches: 8. Germline values: CDR1 SQVTM, CDR2 ANQGSEA. The CDR3 region has the DNA TGCAGCGTTTCTAGCGGGGCCAAGGGTACGCAGTATTTT. Translating gives CSVSSGAKGTQYF.

The sample holds many counts of this clone. This may stem from a read error, because a much larger clone lies one nucleotide away. The conserved phenylalanine or tryptophan is not found at the CDR3 terminus, so this likely reflects a read error. The chain employs TRBV27 and TRBJ1-2; the D gene is possibly TRBD1 (6 bases). The CDR3 length is 15 residues. The ends were cut back, 4 bases at V and 8 bases at J, with 20 bases in the middle. Germline values: CDR1 MNHEY, CDR2 SMNVEV (reference sequence). In DNA form, the CDR3 reads TGTGCCAGCAGTTCCAGGGATCAGGGGAGAGGCGGCTACACCTCC. This sequence encodes CASSSRDQGRGGYTS.

This clone is termed large (0.1 to 1%). The rearrangement joins TRBV6-2 or TRBV6-3 to TRBJ2-3, with 15 nucleotides matching TRBD2. CDR1 is MNHEY and CDR2 is SVGEGT in the germline V gene. J was trimmed by 4 bases and V by 2 bases; bases with no gene match: 7. The CDR3 contains 18 residues. CDR3 sequence: CASSYDLRTSGRADTQYF. The CDR3, as DNA: TGTGCCAGCAGTTACGACCTACGGACTAGCGGGAGGGCAGATACGCAGTATTTT.